This TCR beta chain was found in a study of vaccination and CD4 T cells after COVID-19. In the study overall: Stimulation of cells relied on overlapping spike peptides derived from SARS-CoV-2, HCoV-NL63, HCoV-OC43 and HCoV-229E.

For this clonotype: The antigen is undetermined.

Treatment reported: roughly 10-day PBMC culture with coronavirus spike peptide pools or control peptides (ViraFEST assay). Study findings and constraints: Within convalescent individuals, 304 out of 307 vaccine-specific clones proved to be spike mono-reactive. With convalescent patients, a median about 87% of reactive clones emerged solely after vaccination.

V lost 9 bases to trimming and J lost 7 bases, with 16 bases between them. Germline CDR1 is MNHNS and CDR2 is SASEGT. CDR3 length equals 13 residues. An Oncomine TCR Beta short-read assay was used to sequence the DNA from cultured CD4+ T cells. MiXCR, run by TCRdb on the PCR reads, gives a single entry per CDR3 protein. The sample yields 3,500 or so distinct CDR3 sequences, approximately 83% seen once. This chain joins TRBV6-1 and TRBJ1-5, with a weak D call TRBD1 (5 bases). Sequencing input: CD4+ T cells from blood, cultured in vitro. This receptor was taken from a human donor who had recovered from COVID-19. CDR3 protein: CASSKGQDQPQHF. CDR3 nucleotide sequence: TGTGCCAGTAGTAAAGGACAAGACCAGCCCCAGCATTTT.